The table lists the clone carrying this T cell receptor beta chain with a few counts. Residents of 20 to 25 US areas, aged about 18 to 89 years, made up the participants. The data are from a study of blood T cell repertoires in COVID-19. Using immunoSEQ multiplex PCR, the repertoire was profiled, and TCRdb retains in-frame clones only, with some absent. This table holds fewer than 200,000 clones, 70% to 80% found once. The CDR3 runs 15 residues. The V gene's germline CDR1 is SQVTM and CDR2 ANQGSEA. Losses at the gene ends were 6 bases for V and 0 bases for J; bases not matched to a gene: 9. V and J are TRBV29-1 and TRBJ2-3, with 7 positions matching TRBD2. This receptor was taken from a woman in her forties or fifties who had recovered from COVID-19. The sequenced material came from PBMCs or T cells enriched from blood (not recorded which). This CDR3 reads CSVAGSSSSTDTQYF. For the CDR3, the DNA is TGCAGCGTAGCGGGATCCTCGTCTAGCACAGATACGCAGTATTTT.